This T cell receptor (beta chain) was retrieved from a study of T cells of healthy individuals (dated by TCRdb to the late 2010s). The library relied on 5' RACE. The sequencer was an Illumina MiSeq. TCRdb's own reprocessing of the public reads used fastp at Q25 and MiXCR and kept productive beta chains. CDR3 protein sequences are deduplicated, and each keeps its most common genes and DNA. This sample comprises tens of thousands of distinct CDR3 sequences, around 15% of them detected only once. Around 4.6% of the sample belongs to the ten largest clones. Concerning this clonotype itself: What this receptor recognizes is not known. No base qualities exist here, and no much larger clone lies one base off it.

Counted from cysteine to phenylalanine, this CDR3 has 14 amino acids. Here the CDR3 DNA is all that survives: 42 bases in frame from base 1. The trim is 4 bases for V and 1 base for J, with a gap of 10 bases between the germline ends. For CDR1 and CDR2, the germline V gene lists SGHDN and FVKESK. The chain couples TRBV14 to TRBJ1-1; the D region possibly corresponds to TRBD1 (6 bases align). The receptor's source is a human donor in good health. Here is the DNA: TGTGCCAGCAGCCGACTACAGGGGAACACTGAAGCTTTCTTT. This yields the protein CASSRLQGNTEAFF.